The next 10 T cell receptor beta chains were all read from a single sample in a study of early T cells in non-severe SARS-CoV-2 infection. TCRdb used MiXCR to reprocess the 5' RACE reads, holding one entry per CDR3 protein. The table shows some 91,000 distinct CDR3 sequences, with 14% to 15% occurring only once. Material: whole blood. These receptors came from an adult who was a healthcare worker with PCR-confirmed SARS-CoV-2 infection or an uninfected control (not recorded which).

The chain links TRBV24-1 to TRBJ2-5; TRBD2 might be the D (6 bases). Germline V gene data show CDR1 as KGHDR and CDR2 as SFDVKD. This CDR3 has 11 amino acids. V was pared by 7 bases and J by 8 bases, with 10 bases between. CDR3 in DNA: TGTGCCACCAGATACGGGGGAACCCAGTACTTC. This encodes CATRYGGTQYF.

This clonotype appeared a few times. The genes are TRBV20-1 and TRBJ1-1; 7 nucleotides align to TRBD1. Looked up from germline, CDR1 is DFQATT and CDR2 is SNEGSKA (reference sequence). The V gene end was trimmed by 0 bases and the J gene end by 3 bases; junction bases not matched to a gene: 7. This CDR3 has 15 residues. As DNA, the CDR3 is TGCAGTGCTAGAGATCCGGACAGGCAATACACTGAAGCTTTCTTT. Translated, it gives CSARDPDRQYTEAFF.

This clonotype has at least ten counts. The V call is TRBV20-1, the J call TRBJ2-2; the match to TRBD1 covers 7 bases. Trimming at V came to 6 bases and at J to 3 bases, leaving 7 bases not matched to a gene. Germline V gene sequence: CDR1 DFQATT, CDR2 SNEGSKA (reference sequence). The CDR3 is 14 residues long. The CDR3 loop is CSAKSDRDTGELFF. The CDR3 region has the DNA TGCAGTGCCAAGTCTGACAGGGACACCGGGGAGCTGTTTTTT.

This clonotype occurred a few times. The chain uses TRBV27 and TRBJ2-1; D is possibly TRBD2 (7 bases). The V gene's germline CDR1 is MNHEY and CDR2 SMNVEV (reference sequence). The CDR3 sequence is 14 residues long. Trimming cost V 2 bases and J 15 bases, with 20 bases left between them. CDR3 amino acids: CASSLEGGLSPPFF. The CDR3 bases are TGTGCCAGCAGTTTAGAGGGGGGGCTTAGTCCCCCGTTCTTC.

This clonotype was seen only a few times. This sequence joins TRBV12-3 or TRBV12-4 and TRBJ2-1; 13 positions agree with TRBD2. J gave up 6 bases and V 6 bases, and 2 bases lay outside the gene matches. CDR3 size: 14 residues. Here the CDR3 reads CASRGLAGTNEQFF. CDR3 sequence (DNA): TGTGCCAGCAGGGGACTAGCGGGGACCAATGAGCAGTTCTTC.

The J gene is TRBJ1-2, the V gene TRBV6-6; TRBD1 is a possible D gene (6 bases). The CDR3 loop spans 19 amino acids. V was clipped by 5 bases and J by 2 bases, with 27 bases between them. The germline V gene has CDR1 MNHNY and CDR2 SVGAGI (reference sequence). DNA for the CDR3: TGTGCCAGCAGTCCGCTTCCGTCGGGGGCCGTGCCGCTCAACTATGGCTACACCTTC. Its protein is CASSPLPSGAVPLNYGYTF.

This clonotype has more than one count but fewer than ten. The chain carries TRBV10-3 and TRBJ2-6, with D possibly TRBD2 on 6 matching bases. This CDR3 comprises 14 residues. Germline V lookup: CDR1 ENHRY, CDR2 SYGVKD. V was shortened by 6 bases and J by 0 bases, with 6 bases between the two germline ends. The chain's CDR3 is CAIRGGSGANVLTF. The DNA of the CDR3 is TGTGCCATCAGGGGAGGCTCTGGGGCCAACGTCCTGACTTTC.

This clonotype was counted ten times or more. The genes are TRBV20-1 and TRBJ1-3; D gene ambiguous. Trimming cost V 0 bases and J 4 bases, with 13 bases left between them. CDR1 and CDR2 (germline): DFQATT, SNEGSKA (reference sequence). The CDR3 length is 15 residues. The CDR3 DNA reads TGCAGTGCTAGAGATTTAGGGCAGCGCGGAAACACCATATATTTT. Amino acid sequence: CSARDLGQRGNTIYF.

J is TRBJ2-7 and V is TRBV6-6; TRBD1 might be the D (6 bases). This CDR3 is 14 amino acids long. The V end lost 4 bases, the J end lost 5 bases, and 15 bases lay between the germline ends. Germline V gene data show CDR1 as MNHNY and CDR2 as SVGAGI (reference sequence). The CDR3 region is CASSFRGQLDEQYF. The CDR3 bases are TGTGCCAGCAGTTTCCGAGGACAGTTGGACGAGCAGTACTTC.

The chain has TRBV19 and TRBJ2-3; D is undetermined. This CDR3 region has 12 residues. Germline V gene lookup returns CDR1 LNHDA and CDR2 SQIVND (reference sequence). V gave up 4 bases and J gave up 6 bases, with 8 bases separating them. The CDR3 here is CASSSLLDTQYF. The CDR3 coding sequence is TGTGCCAGTAGTAGTCTATTGGATACGCAGTATTTT.